These 4 T cell receptor beta chains were all obtained from the same sample, sequenced in a study of control samples from healthy donors and cancer patients. TCRdb keeps only in-frame clones here, not all; method: immunoSEQ multiplex PCR. This sample has approximately 140,000 clones, with approximately 94% found just once. Sample: blood. The receptors come from a man aged 35 to 55 in good health.

The chain joins TRBV23-1 to TRBJ2-1; 7 bases align to TRBD1. TRBV23-1 is identified as an open reading frame with a role that is uncertain. The CDR3 loop spans 15 amino acids. After removal of 4 bases from V and 0 bases from J, the junction contained 3 bases not matched to a gene. The CDR3 DNA is TGCGCCAGCAGTCTAAGGGACAGCTCCTACAATGAGCAGTTCTTC. Translation: CASSLRDSSYNEQFF.

This sequence joins TRBV3-1 (or the pseudogene TRBV3-2) and TRBJ2-7, with D hard to call. Germline-derived CDR1 and CDR2 are LGHDT and YNNKEL (reference sequence). V was pared by 6 bases and J by 3 bases, with 15 bases between. The CDR3 extends over 14 amino acids. The CDR3 loop reads CASSQRARIYEQYF. CDR3 in DNA: TGTGCCAGCAGTCAACGGGCCCGAATCTACGAGCAGTACTTC.

J is TRBJ1-5 and V is TRBV12-3 or TRBV12-4; D is ambiguous. The ends were cut back, 3 bases at V and 5 bases at J, with 8 bases in the middle. This CDR3 contains 13 residues. The CDR3 loop reads CASSFRGDQPQHF. Written as DNA, the CDR3 is TGTGCCAGCAGTTTTCGGGGTGATCAGCCCCAGCATTTT.

Written as DNA, the CDR3 is TGTGCCAGCAGCGACAGCGGGGGAGCTACCGGGGAGCTGTTTTTT. This encodes CASSDSGGATGELFF. This sequence joins TRBV9 and TRBJ2-2; 8 bases map to TRBD2. The V segment lost 3 bases and the J segment 5 bases; nucleotides outside the gene matches: 6. In germline, CDR1 is SGDLS, CDR2 YYNGEE. CDR3 length equals 15 residues. The whole variable domain, remainder taken from reference TRBV9 and TRBJ2-2, is DSGVTQTPKHLITATGQRVTLRCSPRSGDLSVYWYQQSLDQGLQFLIQYYNGEERAKGNILERFSAQQFPDLHSELNLSSLELGDSALYFCASSDSGGATGELFFGEGSRLTVL.